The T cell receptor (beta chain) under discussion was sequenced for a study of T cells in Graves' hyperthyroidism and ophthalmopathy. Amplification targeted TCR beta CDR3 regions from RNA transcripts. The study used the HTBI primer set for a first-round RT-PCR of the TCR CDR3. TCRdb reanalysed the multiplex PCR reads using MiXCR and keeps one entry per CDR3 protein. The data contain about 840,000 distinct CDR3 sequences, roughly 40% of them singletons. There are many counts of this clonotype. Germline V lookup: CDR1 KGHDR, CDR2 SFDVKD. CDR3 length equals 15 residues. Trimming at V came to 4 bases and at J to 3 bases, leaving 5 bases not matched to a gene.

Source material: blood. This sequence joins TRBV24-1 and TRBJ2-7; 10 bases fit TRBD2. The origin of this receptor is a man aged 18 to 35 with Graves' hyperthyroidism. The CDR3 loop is CATSESLAGVYEQYF. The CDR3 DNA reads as TGTGCCACCAGTGAGTCCCTAGCGGGAGTCTACGAGCAGTACTTC.